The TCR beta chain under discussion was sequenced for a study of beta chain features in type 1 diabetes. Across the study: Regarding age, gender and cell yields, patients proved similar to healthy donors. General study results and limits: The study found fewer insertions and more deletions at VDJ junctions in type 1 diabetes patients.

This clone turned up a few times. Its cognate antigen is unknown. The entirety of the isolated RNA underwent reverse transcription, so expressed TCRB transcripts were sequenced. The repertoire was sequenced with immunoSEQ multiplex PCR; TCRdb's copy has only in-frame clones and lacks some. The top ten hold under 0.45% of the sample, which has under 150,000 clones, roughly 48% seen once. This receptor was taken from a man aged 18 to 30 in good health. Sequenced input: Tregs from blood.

The CDR3 region has the DNA TGTGCCATCAAAGCGGGAGGGGCAGATACGCAGTATTTT. As protein: CAIKAGGADTQYF. The V call is TRBV10-3, the J call TRBJ2-3; 10 bases match TRBD2. The CDR3 is made up of 13 amino acids. With 7 bases clipped from V and 4 bases from J, the junction kept 2 bases outside the gene matches. Germline V CDR1 and CDR2: ENHRY, SYGVKD.